Reported below is one T cell receptor beta chain. The antigen is not known. The data were taken from a study of cytomegalovirus exposure and HLA in healthy donors. Germline CDR1 MNHEY, CDR2 SVGAGI. With 8 bases removed from V and 2 bases from J, the gap between germline ends came to 16 bases. The CDR3 sequence is 14 residues long. Primers for the PCR totalled 60 Vbeta and 13 Jbeta. Repertoires were generated with immunoSEQ multiplex PCR, while TCRdb's copy carries only in-frame clones and drops some. The repertoire holds tens of thousands of clones, with 75% to 90% as singletons. Notes on the study in general: Most TCR sequences showed up rarely, but some public TCRs showed up in many donors. In vitro data verified a few CMV-associated chains as specific for CMV antigens. Segments of the TCR beta V type were, in most cases, productive about 90% or about 30% of the time in an earlier analysis. Later on, an analysis tied around 17,000 TCR beta sequences to HLA alleles at 0.05 false discovery rate.

The sequence was collected from a woman aged 30 to 39 in good health and CMV-seropositive. Input material: PBMCs. The chain combines TRBV6-5 with TRBJ2-7; a possible D gene is TRBD1 (5 bases). The CDR3 sequence is CASRFGQGTYEQYF. Written as DNA, the CDR3 is TGTGCCAGCCGTTTTGGGCAGGGTACCTACGAGCAGTACTTC.